One and the same sample provided the 6 T cell receptor beta chains below, sequenced in a study of T-cell memory formation after mild COVID-19. TCRdb re-derived calls from the 5' RACE reads in MiXCR, one entry per CDR3 protein. Here the sample spans some 290,000 distinct CDR3 sequences, around 16% being singletons. The sample consisted of PBMCs or a T cell subset sorted from them (not recorded which). These receptor sequences come from a man between 18 and 35 years old who had mild COVID-19 (a few samples of this study predate the infection). Cell type and time point are not known.

This clonotype was picked up a small number of times. The rearrangement joins TRBV7-3 to TRBJ2-1; 7 nucleotides line up with TRBD2. J was trimmed by 10 bases and V by 0 bases; bases with no gene match: 6. Germline-derived CDR1 and CDR2 are SGHTA and FQGTGA. The CDR3 runs to 14 residues. In DNA, the CDR3 is TGTGCCAGCAGCTTAACCCCGACTAGCTCCGAGCAGTTCTTC. Its protein product is CASSLTPTSSEQFF.

This clonotype was recorded a few times. V and J are TRBV6-4 and TRBJ2-3; D is possibly TRBD1 (5 bases). Germline loops: CDR1 MRHNA, CDR2 SNTAGT. V was trimmed by 3 bases and J by 1 base, leaving 8 bases between them. This CDR3 region has 14 residues. CDR3 coding DNA: TGTGCCAGCAGTGAGGGGCTAGGCACAGATACGCAGTATTTT. Translated: CASSEGLGTDTQYF.

This clonotype was counted a few times. CDR3 sequence reads: CASSFQTGTLSYEQYF. CDR3 sequence (DNA): TGTGCCAGCAGCTTTCAGACAGGAACTCTCTCCTACGAGCAGTACTTC. The chain carries TRBV7-2 and TRBJ2-7; a possible D gene is TRBD1 (6 bases). V was clipped by 3 bases and J by 0 bases, with 15 bases between them. The CDR3 has 16 residues. Germline CDR1 reads SGHTA; CDR2 reads FQGNSA.

This clonotype occurred a few times. CDR3 protein: CASSQATGVQPQHF. CDR3 nucleotides: TGCGCCAGCAGCCAAGCGACAGGGGTCCAGCCCCAGCATTTT. The J gene is TRBJ1-5, the V gene TRBV4-3, with 8 bases fitting TRBD1. The germline V gene encodes CDR1 LGHNA and CDR2 YSLEER. The CDR3 has 14 amino acids. V was pared by 1 base and J by 7 bases, with 3 bases of the junction left unmatched.

This clonotype occurred many times. This rearrangement joins TRBV7-2 to TRBJ1-6; the D gene is possibly TRBD1 (6 bases). V shed 6 bases and J shed 7 bases, with 13 bases lying between them. This CDR3 is 14 amino acids long. Germline values: CDR1 SGHTA, CDR2 FQGNSA. The CDR3 region has the DNA TGTGCCAGCAGGCCGGGACACATGAATTCACCCCTCCACTTT. Amino acid sequence: CASRPGHMNSPLHF.

This clonotype was detected only a few times. This sequence joins TRBV25-1 and TRBJ2-1; D is unresolved. V was shortened by 6 bases and J by 8 bases, with 20 bases between the two germline ends. The germline V gene encodes CDR1 MGHDK and CDR2 SYGVNS. The CDR3 runs to 15 residues. The CDR3 here is CASSQFRLKFDEQFF. CDR3 coding DNA: TGTGCCAGCAGCCAATTCCGGCTGAAATTCGATGAGCAGTTCTTC.